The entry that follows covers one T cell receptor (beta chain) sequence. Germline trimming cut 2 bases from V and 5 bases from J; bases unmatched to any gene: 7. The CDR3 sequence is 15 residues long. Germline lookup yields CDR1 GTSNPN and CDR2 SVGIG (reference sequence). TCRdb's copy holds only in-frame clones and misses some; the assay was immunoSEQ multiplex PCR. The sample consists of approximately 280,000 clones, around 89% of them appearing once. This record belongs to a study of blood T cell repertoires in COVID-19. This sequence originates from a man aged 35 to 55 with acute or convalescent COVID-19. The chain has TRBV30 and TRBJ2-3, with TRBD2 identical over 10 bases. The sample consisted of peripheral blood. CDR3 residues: CAWSLVAGGKDTQYF. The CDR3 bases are TGTGCCTGGAGTCTAGTAGCGGGGGGTAAAGATACGCAGTATTTT.